This entry is about one T cell receptor beta chain. This clone appeared once. The clone's antigen remains unknown. No much larger clone exists at a distance of one base, and base qualities are not known. The record originates from a study of cytomegalovirus exposure and HLA in healthy donors listed by TCRdb under 2017. Study-level background: According to a later analysis, the approximately 130 validation repertoires were produced on the same platform as the approximately 600 repertoires of the first cohort. To predict cytomegalovirus infection status, the study brought together high-throughput TCR immunosequencing, statistical association of individual TCRs with disease status, and machine learning. The aim of the study was to test whether cataloging public T cell receptors could identify signatures of past pathogen exposure. In addition to the first cohort of around 670 subjects, a separate validation cohort of about 120 different subjects was used. Summary of the overall study and its limitations: In vitro tests confirmed that three of the cytomegalovirus-associated TCR beta chains recognize cytomegalovirus antigens. All 120 or so repertoires were used to score co-occurrence in the validation cohort in a later analysis, because that analysis had no HLA typing for the cohort. Cytomegalovirus status was reported to be diagnosed by the classifier with high specificity and sensitivity in both the original and validation cohorts. The study listed 150 to 200 TCR beta chains as associated with cytomegalovirus. In a later analysis, TCRs clustered in the first cohort were found to also tend to co-occur in the roughly 130 validation repertoires, with roughly 93% of cluster scores above 0. Most TCR sequences were observed very rarely across donors, whereas some public TCRs were present in many individuals. The authors suggested that the approach could potentially be extended to other disease states and immunological phenotypes.

Separate from the roughly 650-subject first cohort, the validation cohort of about 110 subjects was the group to which the donors belonged. A distance of 13 bases separates the germline ends of V and J, which lose 5 bases and 7 bases respectively. For CDR1 and CDR2, the germline V gene lists SGHDT and YYEEEE. The CDR3 holds 13 amino acids from the cysteine to the phenylalanine. Just CDR3 DNA is preserved here, 39 bases in frame from base 1. Libraries were built with the immunoSEQ multiplex PCR assay. Turning to the authors' computational methods: A statistical classification framework was built for diagnosing cytomegalovirus status from the catalog of TCR beta chain sequences. In its TCRdb copy, this immuneACCESS table keeps in-frame sequences only and misses some clones. Where compared with another copy, unresolved V genes explain less than half of these, and the others have no known cause. That table gives V, J and clone size, and the DNA gave D and trimming. This sample has about 130,000 clones in its table, and 85% to 90% of those were observed once. Of the sample, roughly 1.4% falls within the top ten clones.

The sample taken for sequencing was PBMCs. The TCR comes from a man aged 25-40 years in good health and CMV-seronegative. Rearrangement joined TRBV5-6 to TRBJ2-1; TRBD1 might be the D gene, on 6 matching bases. The CDR3 reads CASRLTGSNEQFF. The bases read TGTGCCAGCAGACTGACAGGTTCTAATGAGCAGTTCTTC. This CDR3, with the reference TRBV5-6 and TRBJ2-1 proteins standing in past its ends, gives the full variable domain DAGVTQSPTHLIKTRGQQVTLRCSPKSGHDTVSWYQQALGQGPQFIFQYYEEEERQRGNFPDRFSGHQFPNYSSELNVNALLLGDSALYLCASRLTGSNEQFFGPGTRLTVL.